This is a list of T cell receptor beta chains from one sample in a study of blood T cells in healthy people across ages. TCRdb re-called the 5' RACE reads with MiXCR, one entry per CDR3 protein. The sample contains 900,000 to 950,000 distinct CDR3 sequences, approximately 32% of which appear only once. The same sample was also studied in work on T cells of mothers and their children.

Sequenced material: blood. These receptors all come from a woman between 40 and 50 years old in good health. Each CDR3 is given without its conserved first and last residue. The order of the fields is J gene, D gene, V gene, CDR3 protein. D genes are given only for firm matches.

J: TRBJ1-3; D: .; V: TRBV20-1; CDR3: SAGSHLSSGNTIY
J: TRBJ1-4; D: .; V: TRBV13; CDR3: ASSRRGLLDEKLF
J: TRBJ2-5; D: .; V: TRBV3-1; CDR3: ASSQWRQETQY
J: TRBJ2-1; D: .; V: TRBV10-3; CDR3: AISFNTNNEQF
J: TRBJ2-1; D: .; V: TRBV27; CDR3: ASSLTISSYNEQF
J: TRBJ1-1; D: .; V: TRBV15; CDR3: ATSRPPGENTEAF
J: TRBJ1-1; D: .; V: TRBV15; CDR3: ATSSHKNTEAF
J: TRBJ2-1; D: .; V: TRBV29-1; CDR3: SLQRAYNEQF
J: TRBJ2-7; D: .; V: TRBV2; CDR3: ASSWSREFPYEQY
J: TRBJ1-5; D: .; V: TRBV27; CDR3: ASSPLPYRDNQPQH